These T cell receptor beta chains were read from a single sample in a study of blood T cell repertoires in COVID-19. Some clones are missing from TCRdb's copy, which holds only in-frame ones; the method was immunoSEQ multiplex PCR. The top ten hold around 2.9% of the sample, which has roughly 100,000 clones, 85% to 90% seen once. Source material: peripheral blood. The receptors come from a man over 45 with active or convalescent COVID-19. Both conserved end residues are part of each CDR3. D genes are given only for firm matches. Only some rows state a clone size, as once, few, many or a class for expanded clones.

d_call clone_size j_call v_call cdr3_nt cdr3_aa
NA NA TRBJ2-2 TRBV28 TGTGCCAGCAAGGGGGGAGGGGCCCAAATCGGGGAGCTGTTTTTT CASKGGGAQIGELFF
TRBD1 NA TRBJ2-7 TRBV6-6 TGTGCCAGCAGTTACATCCCGGGACAGGGGATAGGCGAGCAGTACTTC CASSYIPGQGIGEQYF
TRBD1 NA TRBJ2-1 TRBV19 TGTGCCAGTAGCCCGGGACAGGGGAACCATGAGCAGTTCTTC CASSPGQGNHEQFF
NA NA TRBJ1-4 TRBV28 TGTGCCAGCAGAGAACTAGACTTAACTAATGAAAAACTGTTTTTT CASRELDLTNEKLFF
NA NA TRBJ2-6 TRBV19 TGTGCCAGTAGTTCGACCTCAGGGGCTGGGGCCAACGTCCTGACTTTC CASSSTSGAGANVLTF
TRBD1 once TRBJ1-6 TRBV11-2 TGTGCCAGCAGCTTAAATGGGGACAGGGCAAATTCACCCCTCCACTTT CASSLNGDRANSPLHF
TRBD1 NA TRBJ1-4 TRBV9 TGTGCCAGCAGCGTACGACAGGGGGCGGAAAAACTGTTTTTT CASSVRQGAEKLFF
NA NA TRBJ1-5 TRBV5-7 TGTGCCACCGAGCACGGGATAATGAGCAATCAGCCCCAGCATTTT CATEHGIMSNQPQHF
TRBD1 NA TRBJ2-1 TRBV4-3 TGCGCCAGCAGCCACCAACAGGGGAATGGGGATGAGCAGTTCTTC CASSHQQGNGDEQFF
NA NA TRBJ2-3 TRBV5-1 TGCGCCAGCAGCGTCCGGGTCATGAGCACAGATACGCAGTATTTT CASSVRVMSTDTQYF
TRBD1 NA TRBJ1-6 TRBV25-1 TGTGCCAGCAAACGACAGGGGAATTCACCCCTCCACTTT CASKRQGNSPLHF
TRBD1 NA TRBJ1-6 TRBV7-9 TGTGCCAGCAGCTTAGAAGGGGGCGGGTCACCCCTCCACTTT CASSLEGGGSPLHF